Detailed here is one TCR beta chain. The data stem from a study of blood T cell repertoires in COVID-19. Study at large: Acute and convalescent COVID-19 specimens originated in the United States, Italy and Spain. Nucleic acid was either cDNA or gDNA, and it came from T cells, B-cell-depleted T cells, or PBMCs.

With 2 bases clipped from V and 4 bases from J, the junction kept 3 bases outside the gene matches. Germline CDR1 reads LNHDA; CDR2 reads SQIVND (reference sequence). The CDR3 runs 14 residues. Method: immunoSEQ multiplex PCR; TCRdb's copy keeps in-frame clones and lacks some. The sample shows about 140,000 clones, around 89% of them seen only once. The source material was peripheral blood. The clonotype originates from a human donor in a cohort sampled during active COVID-19. The chain has TRBV19 and TRBJ1-2; 8 bases fit TRBD1. CDR3 protein: CASSIRQGSYGYTF. The CDR3 DNA follows: TGTGCCAGTAGTATAAGACAGGGGAGCTATGGCTACACCTTC.